This T cell receptor (beta chain) was identified during a study of blood T cell repertoires in COVID-19. Study-wide background: Samples representing acute and convalescent COVID-19 were sourced from the United States, Italy and Spain. Sources were T cells, B-cell-depleted T cells, or PBMCs; the material itself was cDNA or gDNA.

The CDR3 spans 14 residues. The germline CDR1 and CDR2 sequences are KGHDR and SFDVKD. V was pared by 7 bases and J by 2 bases, with 10 bases between. The protocol was immunoSEQ multiplex PCR, while the TCRdb copy is restricted to in-frame clones and leaves out a portion. The sample has around 230,000 clones; roughly 88% are singletons. This chain uses TRBV24-1 with TRBJ2-2; perhaps TRBD2 as D (5 bases). The TCR was taken from a young man who had recovered from COVID-19. The sequencing input was peripheral blood. The CDR3 sequence: CATRGRGNTGELFF. The CDR3 nucleotides are TGTGCCACCAGGGGTCGGGGTAACACCGGGGAGCTGTTTTTT.